This T cell receptor (beta chain) came from a study of cytomegalovirus exposure and HLA in healthy donors. Assay used: immunoSEQ multiplex PCR; TCRdb lists only in-frame clones, some missing. The profile covers approximately 170,000 clones, with 80% to 85% appearing a single time and around 9.6% taken by the ten largest. Looked up from germline, CDR1 is SQVTM and CDR2 is ANQGSEA. Germline trimming cut 2 bases from V and 6 bases from J; bases unmatched to any gene: 3. This CDR3 contains 13 residues. The sample consisted of PBMCs. V usage is TRBV29-1 and J usage is TRBJ1-2; 10 bases line up with TRBD1. This TCR derives from a man under 40 in good health and CMV-seropositive. CDR3 DNA: TGCAGCGTTGAACCTGGACAGGGGGATGGCTACACCTTC. It is translated as CSVEPGQGDGYTF.